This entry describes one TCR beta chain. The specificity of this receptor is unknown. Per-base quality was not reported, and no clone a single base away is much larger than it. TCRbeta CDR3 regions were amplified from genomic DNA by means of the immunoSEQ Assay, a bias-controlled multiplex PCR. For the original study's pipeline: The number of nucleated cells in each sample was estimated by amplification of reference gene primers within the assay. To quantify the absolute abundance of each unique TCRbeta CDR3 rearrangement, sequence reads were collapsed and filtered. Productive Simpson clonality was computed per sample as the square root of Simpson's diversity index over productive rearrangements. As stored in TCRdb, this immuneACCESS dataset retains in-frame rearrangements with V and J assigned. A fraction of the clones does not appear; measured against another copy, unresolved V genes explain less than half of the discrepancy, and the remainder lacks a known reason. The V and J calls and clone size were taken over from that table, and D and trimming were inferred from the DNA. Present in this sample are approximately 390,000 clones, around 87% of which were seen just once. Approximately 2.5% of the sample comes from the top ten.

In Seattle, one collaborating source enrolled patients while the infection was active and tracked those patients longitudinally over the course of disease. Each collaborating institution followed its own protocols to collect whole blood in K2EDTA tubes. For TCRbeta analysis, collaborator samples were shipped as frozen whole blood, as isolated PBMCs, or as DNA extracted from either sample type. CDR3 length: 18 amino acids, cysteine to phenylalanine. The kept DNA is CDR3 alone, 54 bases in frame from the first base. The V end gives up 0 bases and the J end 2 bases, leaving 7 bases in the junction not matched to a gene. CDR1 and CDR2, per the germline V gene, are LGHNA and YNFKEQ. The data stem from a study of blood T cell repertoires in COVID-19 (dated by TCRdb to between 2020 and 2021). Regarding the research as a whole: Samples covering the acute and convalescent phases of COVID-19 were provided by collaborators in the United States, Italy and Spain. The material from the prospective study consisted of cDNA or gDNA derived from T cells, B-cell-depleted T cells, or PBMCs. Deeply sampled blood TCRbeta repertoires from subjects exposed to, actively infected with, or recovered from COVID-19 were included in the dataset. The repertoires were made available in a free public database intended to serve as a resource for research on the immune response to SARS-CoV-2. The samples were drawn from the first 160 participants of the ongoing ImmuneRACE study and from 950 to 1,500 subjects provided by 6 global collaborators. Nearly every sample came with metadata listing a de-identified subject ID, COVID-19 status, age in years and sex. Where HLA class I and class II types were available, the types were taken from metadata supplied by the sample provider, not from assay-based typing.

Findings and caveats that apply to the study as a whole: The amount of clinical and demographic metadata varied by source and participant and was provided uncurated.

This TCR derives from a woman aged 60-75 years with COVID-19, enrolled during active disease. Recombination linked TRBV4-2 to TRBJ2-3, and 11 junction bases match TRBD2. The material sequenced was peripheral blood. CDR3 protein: CASSQDFVLAGVTDTQYF. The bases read TGTGCCAGCAGCCAAGATTTTGTACTAGCGGGGGTCACAGATACGCAGTATTTT.